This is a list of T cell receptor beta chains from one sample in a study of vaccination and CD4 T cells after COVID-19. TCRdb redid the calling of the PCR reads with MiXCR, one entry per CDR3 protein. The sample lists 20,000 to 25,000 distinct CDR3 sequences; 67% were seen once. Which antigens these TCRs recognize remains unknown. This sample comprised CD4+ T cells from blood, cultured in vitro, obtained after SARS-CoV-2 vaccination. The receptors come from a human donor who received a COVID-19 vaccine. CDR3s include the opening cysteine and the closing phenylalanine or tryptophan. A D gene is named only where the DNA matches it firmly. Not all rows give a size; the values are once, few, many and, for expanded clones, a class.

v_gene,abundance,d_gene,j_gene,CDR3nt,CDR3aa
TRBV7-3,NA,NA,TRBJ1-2,TGTGCCAGCAGCTTAAGGGATGGAGGGGGCTACACCTTC,CASSLRDGGGYTF
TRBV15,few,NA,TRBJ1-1,TGTGCCACCAGGTCCTCCCGAGGGCAAGCTTTCTTT,CATRSSRGQAFF
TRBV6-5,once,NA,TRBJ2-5,TGTGCCAGCAGTTACAGGGGAGAGACCCAGTACTTC,CASSYRGETQYF
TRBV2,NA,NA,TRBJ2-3,TGTGCCACGGGGGGCCCTGGCACAGATACGCAGTATTTT,CATGGPGTDTQYF
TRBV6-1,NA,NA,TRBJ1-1,TGTGCCAGCAGCGTTGGGGCGGAAGGCACTGAAGCTTTCTTT,CASSVGAEGTEAFF
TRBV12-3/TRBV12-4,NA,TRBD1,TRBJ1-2,TGTGCCAGCAGCAGGACAGGGAGCTATGGCTACACCTTC,CASSRTGSYGYTF
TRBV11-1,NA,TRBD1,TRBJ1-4,TGTGCCAGCAGCTACAGGGGTAATAATGAAAAACTGTTTTTT,CASSYRGNNEKLFF
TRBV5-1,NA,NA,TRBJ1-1,TGCGCCAGCAGCTTGGTTCTTTTGGTCGGGGGGACCACGGGACAGAACACTGAAGCTTTCTTT,CASSLVLLVGGTTGQNTEAFF
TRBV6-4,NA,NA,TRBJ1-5,TGTGCCAGCAGTGACTCGAGTTGGGGAGCCCAGCATTTT,CASSDSSWGAQHF
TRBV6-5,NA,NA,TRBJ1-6,TGTGCCAGCAGTTACTCCCCCCAGGGTAATTCACCCCTCCACTTT,CASSYSPQGNSPLHF